Shown below are 26 T cell receptor beta chains from a single sample sequenced in a study of blood T cell repertoires in COVID-19. Sequencing was performed with immunoSEQ multiplex PCR; in TCRdb, only in-frame clones are kept and a portion is missing. The sample consists of 100,000 to 150,000 clones, roughly 72% of them appearing once. The sequenced sample was peripheral blood. The receptor set was obtained from a man between 60 and 75 years old with acute or convalescent COVID-19.

This clone showed up just a few times. The chain is built from TRBV2 and TRBJ1-1, with 9 bases fitting TRBD1. The CDR3 has 14 amino acids. Germline-derived CDR1 and CDR2 are SNHLY and FYNNEI. V lost 6 bases, J lost 1 base, and 3 bases stayed unmatched. Here the CDR3 reads CASRGQGGNTEAFF. The CDR3 DNA reads TGTGCCAGCAGGGGACAGGGAGGGAACACTGAAGCTTTCTTT.

The chain joins TRBV24-1 to TRBJ2-7; D perhaps matches TRBD1 (6 bases). The CDR3 loop spans 13 amino acids. The V and J ends lost 10 bases and 0 bases respectively, with 12 bases between them. The germline CDR1 and CDR2 sequences are KGHDR and SFDVKD. CDR3 residues: CATQGVSSYEQYF. The CDR3 DNA follows: TGTGCCACACAGGGAGTGAGCTCCTACGAGCAGTACTTC.

In this sample, this clone turned up once. The rearrangement joins TRBV5-1 to TRBJ2-7; maybe TRBD2 (5 bases). CDR1 and CDR2 (germline): SGHRS, YFSETQ. Deletions cut 5 bases from V and 5 bases from J, with 17 bases between. CDR3 length equals 14 residues. The CDR3 bases are TGCGCCAGCAGGAAGGACCCCTCTAGCCACGAGCAGTACTTC. This encodes CASRKDPSSHEQYF.

J is TRBJ2-1 and V is TRBV2; D possibly corresponds to TRBD1 (5 bases). The CDR3 covers 16 residues. The germline V gene encodes CDR1 SNHLY and CDR2 FYNNEI. V lost 2 bases and J 0 bases, leaving 11 bases between the germline ends. The CDR3 sequence is CASSERQLNSYNEQFF. CDR3 coding DNA: TGTGCCAGCAGTGAACGACAGCTAAACTCCTACAATGAGCAGTTCTTC.

This chain uses TRBV27 with TRBJ1-2; unclear D gene. Per germline, CDR1 MNHEY and CDR2 SMNVEV (reference sequence). CDR3 length: 13 amino acids. V was clipped by 5 bases and J by 2 bases, with 9 bases between them. CDR3 nucleotide sequence: TGTGCCAGCAGTGGGCCAACAAACTATGGCTACACCTTC. Amino acids: CASSGPTNYGYTF.

The sample holds many counts of this clone. V is TRBV19 and J is TRBJ1-6; 8 bases match TRBD1. This CDR3 is built from 15 residues. The junction had 9 bases not matched to a gene; V was cut back by 5 bases and J by 9 bases. Germline values: CDR1 LNHDA, CDR2 SQIVND (reference sequence). CDR3 amino acids: CASSVYRGEGSPLHF. The CDR3 DNA is TGTGCCAGTAGTGTTTACAGGGGGGAAGGTTCACCCCTCCACTTT.

This clone was seen more than once but under ten times. The chain joins TRBV3-1 (or the pseudogene TRBV3-2) to TRBJ2-1; TRBD2 matches 15 bases. Germline lookup yields CDR1 LGHDT and CDR2 YNNKEL (reference sequence). V dropped 1 base and J dropped 15; count of bases not matched to a gene: 4. This CDR3 contains 14 residues. This CDR3 is CASSQGTSGRAGFF. Written as DNA, the CDR3 is TGTGCCAGCAGCCAAGGGACTAGCGGGAGGGCGGGGTTCTTC.

The chain links TRBV6-5 to TRBJ2-7; the D gene is possibly TRBD1 (6 bases). V was cut by 10 bases and J by 0 bases, with 16 bases left in between. Per the germline V gene, CDR1 is MNHEY and CDR2 is SVGAGI. The CDR3 contains 14 residues. CDR3 loop: CATLTGTSSYEQYF. CDR3 DNA sequence: TGTGCCACCTTGACCGGGACATCCTCCTACGAGCAGTACTTC.

This clone has a handful of counts. V gene TRBV11-2 combines with J gene TRBJ2-1; D uncertain. The CDR3 is 13 residues long. Germline V gives CDR1 SGHAT, CDR2 FQNNGV. V was pared by 3 bases and J by 4 bases, with 7 bases between. In DNA, the CDR3 is TGTGCCAGCAGCTTGTTTCGTTACAATGAGCAGTTCTTC. It is translated as CASSLFRYNEQFF.

The chain links TRBV7-3 to TRBJ2-3; D ambiguous. Trimming stripped 6 bases from V and 4 bases from J, with 14 bases between. CDR1 and CDR2 from the germline V gene are SGHTA and FQGTGA. The CDR3 totals 14 residues. CDR3 in DNA: TGTGCCAGCAGATTAGAGGTTGGCCCAGATACGCAGTATTTT. Translation: CASRLEVGPDTQYF. Combining the CDR3 with reference TRBV7-3 and TRBJ2-3 gives the whole variable domain GAGVSQTPSNKVTEKGKYVELRCDPISGHTALYWYRQSLGQGPEFLIYFQGTGAADDSGLPNDRFFAVRPEGSVSTLKIQRTERGDSAVYLCASRLEVGPDTQYFGPGTRLTVL.

The CDR3 spells CATSSGGVGIQYF. The CDR3 DNA follows: TGTGCCACCAGTTCTGGGGGGGTTGGCATTCAGTACTTC. The J gene is TRBJ2-4, the V gene TRBV24-1, with 7 bases that match TRBD2. With V trimmed by 6 bases and J by 9 bases, 7 bases remained unmatched. CDR1 and CDR2 from the germline V gene are KGHDR and SFDVKD. This CDR3 contains 13 residues.

The chain combines TRBV9 with TRBJ2-7; the match to TRBD2 covers 13 bases. This CDR3 is 15 amino acids long. Per germline, CDR1 SGDLS and CDR2 YYNGEE. V shed 2 bases and J 2 bases; nucleotides not matched to a gene: 1. This chain's CDR3 is CASSVGTSGTYEQYF. CDR3 coding DNA: TGTGCCAGCAGCGTCGGGACTAGCGGGACCTACGAGCAGTACTTC.

This clone was observed a few times. The chain couples TRBV2 to TRBJ2-7, with 10 bases identical to TRBD1. The germline CDR1 and CDR2 sequences are SNHLY and FYNNEI. The CDR3 is made up of 15 amino acids. The trim removed 6 bases at V and 2 bases at J, leaving 7 bases unmatched. The CDR3 region is CASSLSGTGAYEQYF. The CDR3 coding sequence is TGTGCCAGCAGCCTCTCGGGGACAGGGGCCTACGAGCAGTACTTC.

The sample holds a few counts of this clone. The chain carries TRBV18 and TRBJ2-2; 9 nucleotides align to TRBD2. Germline lookup yields CDR1 KGHSH and CDR2 LQKENI. The CDR3 sequence is 16 residues long. J gave up 1 base and V 2 bases, and 2 bases lay outside the gene matches. The CDR3 loop reads CASSPMTSGNTGELFF. CDR3 DNA sequence: TGTGCCAGCTCACCAATGACTAGCGGGAACACCGGGGAGCTGTTTTTT.

The chain combines TRBV27 with TRBJ2-7, with 7 bases lining up with TRBD1. V lost 2 bases and J lost 3; bases outside the gene matches: 1. Germline V lookup: CDR1 MNHEY, CDR2 SMNVEV (reference sequence). The CDR3 has 13 residues. The CDR3 sequence: CASSLRTGYEQYF. The CDR3 DNA reads TGTGCCAGCAGTTTACGGACAGGCTACGAGCAGTACTTC.

The chain recombines TRBV5-1 with TRBJ2-1, with a possible D match to TRBD2 (7 bases). This CDR3 has 15 amino acids. V was trimmed by 5 bases and J by 0 bases, leaving 12 bases between them. Per the germline V gene, CDR1 is SGHRS and CDR2 is YFSETQ. CDR3 nucleotide sequence: TGCGCCAGCAGTAGGGGGGGAAGCTCCTACAATGAGCAGTTCTTC. As protein: CASSRGGSSYNEQFF. Complete variable domain (other parts from reference TRBV5-1 and TRBJ2-1): KAGVTQTPRYLIKTRGQQVTLSCSPISGHRSVSWYQQTPGQGLQFLFEYFSETQRNKGNFPGRFSGRQFSNSRSEMNVSTLELGDSALYLCASSRGGSSYNEQFFGPGTRLTVL.

This clone was counted a few times. The chain combines TRBV29-1 with TRBJ1-2; 8 positions match TRBD1. The CDR3 sequence is 12 residues long. Looked up from germline, CDR1 is SQVTM and CDR2 is ANQGSEA. Losses at the gene ends were 5 bases for V and 8 bases for J; bases not matched to a gene: 7. CDR3 coding DNA: TGCAGCGTTCAGGGGGCACAAGAGGGCTACACCTTC. Its protein product is CSVQGAQEGYTF.

This clone has a single count. V is TRBV12-3 or TRBV12-4 and J is TRBJ2-7; D gene uncertain. The CDR3 runs 11 residues. Trimming took 3 bases from V and 3 from J, leaving 3 bases between them. The CDR3 loop is CASSFYYEQYF. The CDR3 DNA follows: TGTGCCAGCAGTTTCTACTACGAGCAGTACTTC.

This chain's CDR3 is CATRAASTDTQYF. CDR3 nucleotides: TGCGCCACTCGAGCGGCTAGCACAGATACGCAGTATTTT. V and J are TRBV5-1 and TRBJ2-3, with D possibly matching TRBD2 (5 bases). With 9 bases removed from V and 0 bases from J, the gap between germline ends came to 11 bases. The CDR3 loop spans 13 amino acids. Germline CDR1 reads SGHRS; CDR2 reads YFSETQ.

The CDR3 region has the DNA TGTGCCAGCAGCCCCGACAGGACAACTGAAGCTTTCTTT. Residues: CASSPDRTTEAFF. The gene calls are TRBV6-6 and TRBJ1-1; a possible D gene is TRBD1 (6 bases). The CDR3 is 13 residues long. Trimming cost V 6 bases and J 5 bases, with 13 bases left between them. From germline, CDR1 is MNHNY and CDR2 SVGAGI (reference sequence).

This clone has more than one count but fewer than ten. The rearrangement uses TRBV18 and TRBJ2-7; D gene unclear. The CDR3 spans 12 residues. Germline V gives CDR1 KGHSH, CDR2 LQKENI. V was trimmed by 4 bases and J by 3 bases, leaving 7 bases between them. The DNA of the CDR3 is TGTGCCAGCTCACTACAGAGCTACGAGCAGTACTTC. Amino acid sequence: CASSLQSYEQYF.

This chain uses TRBV6-6 with TRBJ1-5, with D perhaps TRBD1 (6 bases). Germline-derived CDR1 and CDR2 are MNHNY and SVGAGI (reference sequence). V was shortened by 0 bases and J by 6 bases, with 12 bases between the two germline ends. CDR3 size: 15 residues. The CDR3 DNA reads TGTGCCAGCAGTTACTCGAACCCAGGGGCTCAGCCCCAGCATTTT. Its translation: CASSYSNPGAQPQHF.

The gene calls are TRBV28 and TRBJ2-1; D may be TRBD2 (5 bases). V lost 1 base to trimming and J lost 16 bases, with 14 bases between them. The V gene's germline CDR1 is MDHEN and CDR2 SYDVKM. There are 12 residues in the CDR3. CDR3 protein: CASSLSSEGIFF. The CDR3 coding sequence is TGTGCCAGCAGTTTATCTTCAGAGGGTATATTCTTC.

The V and J genes are TRBV24-1 and TRBJ1-1; 11 bases line up with TRBD1. J gave up 4 bases and V 6 bases, and 3 bases lay outside the gene matches. Germline CDR1 is KGHDR and CDR2 is SFDVKD. This CDR3 contains 14 residues. CDR3 sequence reads: CATSPGQGVTEAFF. CDR3 bases: TGTGCCACCAGTCCGGGACAGGGGGTCACTGAAGCTTTCTTT.

The V call is TRBV3-1 (or the pseudogene TRBV3-2), the J call TRBJ2-7; 11 bases are a match to TRBD2. V was pared by 5 bases and J by 6 bases, with 6 bases of the junction left unmatched. Looked up from germline, CDR1 is LGHDT and CDR2 is YNNKEL (reference sequence). CDR3 length: 14 amino acids. The CDR3 is CASSVAGGPGEQYF. CDR3 bases: TGTGCCAGCAGCGTAGCGGGGGGGCCAGGCGAGCAGTACTTC.

This clone was detected a few times. The chain is built from TRBV6-5 and TRBJ2-5, with 11 bases fitting TRBD2. Trimming at V came to 8 bases and at J to 5 bases, leaving 10 bases not matched to a gene. Germline V gene data show CDR1 as MNHEY and CDR2 as SVGAGI. The CDR3 runs 15 residues. The CDR3 nucleotides are TGTGCCAGCGGAGCCACCCCTAGCGGGAGGGAGACCCAGTACTTC. Translation gives CASGATPSGRETQYF.